This T cell receptor beta chain stems from a study of blood T cell repertoires in COVID-19 (dated by TCRdb to about 2020). A note on the overall study: Collaborator samples came from the United States, Italy and Spain and covered acute and convalescent phases of COVID-19. The repertoires were released in a freely available public database meant as a resource for research on the immune response to SARS-CoV-2. The samples were drawn from two sources: the first 160 participants of the ongoing ImmuneRACE study, and 1,000 to 1,500 subjects contributed by 6 global collaborators. The sample metadata nearly always contained a de-identified subject ID, COVID-19 status, age in years and sex. HLA class I and class II types, where available, came from metadata supplied by the sample provider rather than from assay-based typing. The dataset comprised deeply sampled blood TCRbeta repertoires from subjects exposed to, actively infected with, or recovered from COVID-19. The prospective study material was composed of cDNA or gDNA derived from T cells, B-cell-depleted T cells, or PBMCs.

This clone is a singleton in its sample. Its specific antigen is unknown. Base qualities were left out, and no much larger clone turns up one base away. The CDR1 and CDR2 encoded by the germline V gene are SQVTM and ANQGSEA. The CDR3 measures 16 amino acids from cysteine to phenylalanine. CDR3 DNA only is kept here, 48 bases in frame from base 1. Compared with germline, V lacks 2 bases and J lacks 4 bases; bases without a gene match: 6. Collaborating institutions collected whole blood in K2EDTA tubes following their own protocols. For TCRbeta analysis, collaborator samples were shipped as frozen whole blood, as isolated PBMCs, or as DNA extracted from either sample type. What the research found in general, with its limitations: How much clinical and demographic metadata was included differed by source and by participant, and the metadata was provided uncurated.

TCRbeta CDR3 regions were amplified from genomic DNA by means of the immunoSEQ Assay, a bias-controlled multiplex PCR. Concerning the study's data processing: The number of nucleated cells in each sample was estimated by amplification of reference gene primers within the assay. To quantify the absolute abundance of each unique TCRbeta CDR3 rearrangement, sequence reads were collapsed and filtered. For each sample, productive Simpson clonality was calculated as the square root of Simpson's diversity index over productive rearrangements. Imported from immuneACCESS, the table was reduced by TCRdb to in-frame sequences with V and J called. These copies leave out some clones; in studies compared against another copy, an unresolved V gene accounts for under half, and the cause of the remainder is not known. V and J calls and clone size are those listed in that table; D and trimming were worked out from the DNA. The sample records about 180,000 clones, about 86% of which are singletons. Around 8.6% of the sample lies in the top ten.

Sample: peripheral blood. This clonotype was sampled from a man aged 50 to 59 with active or convalescent COVID-19. Here the chain combines TRBV29-1 and TRBJ2-2, with 11 junctional bases fitting TRBD2. The nucleotides read TGCAGCGTTGAACTCCGACTAGCGGGAATCACCGGGGAGCTGTTTTTT. It specifies CSVELRLAGITGELFF.